The T cell receptor (beta chain) under discussion was sequenced for a study of blood T cell repertoires in COVID-19. Generated by immunoSEQ multiplex PCR, the TCRdb table keeps only in-frame clones and is missing some. Here the sample spans fewer than 150,000 clones, around 80% being singletons. The origin of this receptor is a woman aged 80 or over in a cohort sampled during active or convalescent COVID-19. The sequenced sample consisted of peripheral blood.

CDR3: CASSSRQFASTDTQYF. CDR3 sequence (DNA): TGTGCCAGCAGTTCTCGTCAGTTCGCTAGCACAGATACGCAGTATTTT. The V and J genes are TRBV28 and TRBJ2-3; no reliable D call. The CDR3 is made up of 16 amino acids. Trimming shortened V by 4 bases and J by 0 bases, and 14 bases separated the two germline ends. Germline values: CDR1 MDHEN, CDR2 SYDVKM.